This TCR beta chain was recovered during a study of control samples from healthy donors and cancer patients. Germline values: CDR1 SGHRS, CDR2 YFSETQ. V lost 1 base to trimming and J lost 5 bases, with 13 bases between them. The CDR3 consists of 14 residues. Assay used: immunoSEQ multiplex PCR; TCRdb lists only in-frame clones, some missing. The profile shows 100,000 to 150,000 clones, approximately 92% of them singletons. Sequencing was carried out using PBMCs. J is TRBJ2-7 and V is TRBV5-1; D might be TRBD2 (6 bases). The receptor comes from an older man with head and neck cancer. CDR3 bases: TGCGCCAGCAGCTTGTCCCCTGGAGGGAACGAGCAGTACTTC. This encodes CASSLSPGGNEQYF.